These 14 T cell receptor beta chains came from one sample sequenced in a study of tumor-infiltrating lymphocytes in primary liver carcinoma. Blood RNA was derived from unsorted whole blood, and germline DNA was extracted too. TCR beta cDNA was reverse-transcribed from roughly 520 ng of total RNA. The reaction used a constant-region primer and ProtoScript II reverse transcriptase. Employing slightly modified ARM-PCR, three nested multiplex PCR rounds were run, and these gave rise to the TCR beta libraries. Forward primers for TRBV1-TRBV30 and a C-beta reverse primer served the first two PCR rounds, at about 10 cycles each. MiXCR was run by TCRdb on the multiplex PCR reads, yielding one entry per CDR3 protein. The repertoire holds about 320,000 distinct CDR3 sequences, with 50% to 75% as singletons. Sequenced input: peripheral blood. The receptors derive from a woman aged 30 to 39 with primary liver carcinoma and hepatitis B virus infection.

CDR3 sequence (DNA): TGTGCCAGCAGCCTTATGAGGAACACCGGGGAGCTGTTTTTT. Translation gives CASSLMRNTGELFF. The rearrangement uses TRBV5-4 and TRBJ2-2; D is ambiguous. V lost 4 bases and J lost 1, with 8 bases in between. This CDR3 has 14 amino acids. Germline CDR1 SGHNT, CDR2 YYREEE (reference sequence). The entire variable domain, with the rest obtained from reference TRBV5-4 and TRBJ2-2, is as follows: ETGVTQSPTHLIKTRGQQVTLRCSSQSGHNTVSWYQQALGQGPQFIFQYYREEENGRGNFPPRFSGLQFPNYSSELNVNALELDDSALYLCASSLMRNTGELFFGEGSRLTVL.

Details on this clonotype: The junction and the germline gene differ at one end; a read error may be behind it. The genes are TRBV11-2 and TRBJ2-7; possibly TRBD1 or TRBD2 for D (5 bases each). CDR3 size: 14 residues. CDR1 and CDR2 (germline): SGHAT, FQNNGV. The CDR3 region is CASSLSQGSYKRFF. Written as DNA, the CDR3 is TGTGCCAGCAGCTTATCTCAGGGTAGCTACAAGCGGTTCTTC.

Regarding this clonotype: A read error is possible here, since a much larger clone lies one base away. This sequence joins TRBV29-1 and TRBJ1-2; D gene unclear. CDR3 length equals 15 residues. The V gene's germline CDR1 is SQVTM and CDR2 ANQGSEA. V lost 4 bases and J 4 bases, leaving 19 bases between the germline ends. The CDR3 protein is CSVGLTVEASYGYTF. Written as DNA, the CDR3 is TGCAGCGTTGGCCTCACAGTGGAGGCATCCTATGGCTACACCTTC.

A remark on this clonotype: Its ends do not fully match the called genes, so a read error is possible. This chain joins TRBV7-9 and TRBJ2-7, with D tentatively TRBD1 (6 bases). CDR3 size: 14 residues. CDR1 SEHNR and CDR2 FQNEAQ come from the germline V gene (reference sequence). The CDR3 loop is CASGLYRVDYEQYF. The CDR3 DNA is TGTGCCAGCGGCTTATACAGGGTGGATTACGAGCAGTACTTC.

The chain employs TRBV5-5 and TRBJ2-1; D remains ambiguous. The CDR3 has 16 amino acids. CDR1 and CDR2 (germline): SGHKS, YYEKEE (reference sequence). Between the trimmed V and J ends, which lost 0 bases and 0 bases, there was a span of 10 bases. CDR3 DNA sequence: TGTGCCAGCAGCTTGGAAGGCCGAGGCTCCTACAATGAGCAGTTCTTC. Encoded protein: CASSLEGRGSYNEQFF.

This clonotype was counted between two and nine times. The chain links TRBV4-2 to TRBJ2-7; D remains unclear. The V gene's germline CDR1 is LGHNA and CDR2 YNFKEQ. This CDR3 comprises 14 residues. Trimming removed 5 bases at V and 1 base at J, with 12 bases between. CDR3 DNA sequence: TGTGCCAGCAGCTGGACCGGGCCATCCTACGAGCAGTACTTC. This codes for CASSWTGPSYEQYF.

This clonotype appeared many times. The chain has TRBV6-5 and TRBJ2-3; D gene ambiguous. Germline CDR1 MNHEY, CDR2 SVGAGI. The CDR3 loop spans 14 amino acids. V lost 6 bases, J lost 2 bases, and 12 bases lay in between. CDR3 sequence reads: CASSPIGPTDTQYF. The CDR3 coding sequence is TGTGCCAGCAGCCCGATTGGCCCCACAGATACGCAGTATTTT.

This clonotype occurred many times. The chain combines TRBV29-1 with TRBJ2-1; 13 bases match TRBD2. Germline V gives CDR1 SQVTM, CDR2 ANQGSEA. V dropped 4 bases and J dropped 1; count of bases not matched to a gene: 4. This CDR3 spans 16 amino acids. In DNA, the CDR3 is TGCAGCGTTGTGGGGGGACTAGCGGGGTCCTACAATGAGCAGTTCTTC. The encoded protein is CSVVGGLAGSYNEQFF.

This chain joins TRBV6-1 and TRBJ2-3; D may be TRBD1 (6 bases). The length of the CDR3 is 16 residues. CDR1 and CDR2 (germline): MNHNS, SASEGT. With 4 bases removed from V and 14 bases from J, the gap between germline ends came to 28 bases. CDR3 residues: CASSVIWAGAADTRYF. The CDR3 DNA reads TGTGCCAGCAGTGTGATTTGGGCAGGGGCGGCAGATACACGGTATTTT.

This clonotype was counted at least ten times. The chain links TRBV11-2 to TRBJ2-7, with TRBD2 as a possible D gene (7 bases). Germline values: CDR1 SGHAT, CDR2 FQNNGV. The CDR3 is 16 residues long. The V gene lost 3 bases and the J gene lost 5 bases, with 20 bases spanning the gap. DNA of the CDR3: TGTGCCAGCAGCTTTCCCGAAGGCGGGGGCGGCGACGAGCAGTACTTC. Translating it yields CASSFPEGGGGDEQYF.

This clonotype was observed a handful of times. In nucleotides, the CDR3 is TGCAGCGTTGCCCGGGGGCCTGAAGAGACCCAGTACTTC. Encoded protein: CSVARGPEETQYF. The chain has TRBV29-1 and TRBJ2-5; D might be TRBD1 or TRBD2, each matching 6 bases. V lost 4 bases and J 3 bases, leaving 12 bases between the germline ends. This CDR3 contains 13 residues. The V gene's germline CDR1 is SQVTM and CDR2 ANQGSEA.

The table lists this clonotype with many counts. The V and J genes are TRBV6-2 or TRBV6-3 and TRBJ1-5; 7 nucleotides align to TRBD1. Per the germline V gene, CDR1 is MNHEY and CDR2 is SVGEGT. After removal of 6 bases from V and 5 bases from J, the junction contained 13 bases not matched to a gene. The CDR3 contains 16 residues. CDR3 nucleotide sequence: TGTGCCAGCAGACAGATGACAGGGTCGTCCGATCAGCCCCAGCATTTT. Its protein is CASRQMTGSSDQPQHF.

As for this clonotype: It may be a read error: a sequence one base away is much more abundant. CDR3 region: CSVSTSGRVGTQYF. CDR3 nucleotide sequence: TGCAGCGTTTCGACTAGCGGGAGGGTGGGTACGCAGTATTTT. J is TRBJ2-3 and V is TRBV29-1; 14 positions agree with TRBD2. V was clipped by 5 bases and J by 8 bases; unmatched bases: 6. The CDR3 runs to 14 residues. Germline-derived CDR1 and CDR2 are SQVTM and ANQGSEA.

This chain links TRBV28 with TRBJ2-1, with a tentative D call TRBD2 (5 bases). Germline values: CDR1 MDHEN, CDR2 SYDVKM. The CDR3 length is 11 residues. V lost 6 bases and J lost 10, with 10 bases in between. The DNA of the CDR3 is TGTGCCAGCAGCCGACTAAAGGAGCAGTTCTTC. The encoded protein is CASSRLKEQFF.